The 5 T cell receptor beta chains presented below share a single source sample, sequenced in a study of tumor and adjacent non-tumor tissue in lung cancer. A modified ARM-PCR protocol with three rounds of nested PCR amplified TCRbeta. TCRdb recomputed calls from the multiplex PCR reads with MiXCR, one row per CDR3 protein. The table has some 80,000 distinct CDR3 sequences, around 77% seen once. No cell sorting was done before RNA was extracted from the tissue. Sequencing was performed on lung tumor tissue. The source is a woman in her 40s with non-small cell lung cancer.

A note on this clonotype: Compared with germline, one end of the junction differs, possibly owing to a read error. The J gene is TRBJ1-4, the V gene TRBV28; no firm D call. The germline V gene has CDR1 MDHEN and CDR2 SYDVKM. CDR3 length: 15 residues. The CDR3 loop is CACSLRGATNEKLFF. The CDR3 DNA reads TGTGCCTGCAGTTTGCGCGGGGCAACTAATGAAAAACTGTTTTTT.

This clonotype was seen repeatedly, ten times or more. This may arise from a read error, as a much more abundant clone is one base away. The V gene is TRBV10-2, the J gene TRBJ2-2; 7 bases match TRBD2. The CDR3 is 15 amino acids. Trimming at V came to 5 bases and at J to 6 bases, leaving 9 bases not matched to a gene. Germline V gives CDR1 WSHSY, CDR2 SAAADI. The CDR3 nucleotides are TGCGCCAGCAGTTCAAGCGGGATCGGCGCCGGGGAGCTGTTTTTT. Protein: CASSSSGIGAGELFF.

The V gene is TRBV11-2, the J gene TRBJ1-2; TRBD1 is a possible D gene (5 bases). Germline CDR1 SGHAT, CDR2 FQNNGV. CDR3 length: 14 residues. V was trimmed by 6 bases and J by 10 bases, leaving 21 bases between them. CDR3 sequence reads: CASSLGPRNIYYTF. The DNA for the CDR3 is TGTGCCAGCAGTCTGGGACCACGAAATATTTACTACACCTTC.

This sequence joins TRBV25-1 and TRBJ2-7; 8 positions agree with TRBD1. With 3 bases clipped from V and 4 bases from J, the junction kept 5 bases outside the gene matches. Per germline, CDR1 MGHDK and CDR2 SYGVNS. The CDR3 loop spans 14 amino acids. This CDR3 reads CASSETGVRYEQYF. The CDR3 DNA reads TGTGCCAGCAGTGAGACAGGGGTCAGGTACGAGCAGTACTTC.

About this clonotype itself: One end of the junction varies from germline; a read error may be responsible. V usage is TRBV12-3 or TRBV12-4 and J usage is TRBJ1-5, with D unclear. This CDR3 has 14 amino acids. In nucleotides, the CDR3 is TGCGCCAGCAGTTTTTTGGGGAGCTATCAGCCCCACCATTTT. Translated: CASSFLGSYQPHHF.